This T cell receptor beta chain was recorded in a study of cytotoxic CD8 clonotypes in ibrutinib-treated CLL. Clones were sequenced by immunoSEQ multiplex PCR, and TCRdb holds only the in-frame ones, with some missing. The repertoire holds roughly 52,000 clones, approximately 51% seen once, with 30% to 35% in the top ten. After removal of 4 bases from V and 4 bases from J, the junction contained 7 bases not matched to a gene. The germline gives CDR1 SGDLS, CDR2 YYNGEE. The CDR3 is 15 amino acids. The clonotype originates from a human donor with chronic lymphocytic leukemia. This material consisted of PBMCs, taken after 12 months of ibrutinib treatment. The chain joins TRBV9 to TRBJ2-3; 9 bases are a match to TRBD1. The CDR3 loop is CASSPGDREADTQYF. DNA of the CDR3: TGTGCCAGCAGCCCGGGGGACAGGGAGGCAGATACGCAGTATTTT.